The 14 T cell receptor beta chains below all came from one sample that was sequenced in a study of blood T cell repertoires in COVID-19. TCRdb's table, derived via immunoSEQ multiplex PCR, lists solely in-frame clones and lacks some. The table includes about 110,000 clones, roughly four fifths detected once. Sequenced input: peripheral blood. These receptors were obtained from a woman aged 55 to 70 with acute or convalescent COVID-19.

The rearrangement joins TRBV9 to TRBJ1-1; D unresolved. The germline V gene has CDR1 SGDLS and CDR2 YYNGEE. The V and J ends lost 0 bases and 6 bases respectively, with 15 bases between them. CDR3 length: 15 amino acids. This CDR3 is CASSVGGGKKAEAFF. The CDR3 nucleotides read TGTGCCAGCAGCGTAGGAGGAGGGAAGAAAGCTGAAGCTTTCTTT.

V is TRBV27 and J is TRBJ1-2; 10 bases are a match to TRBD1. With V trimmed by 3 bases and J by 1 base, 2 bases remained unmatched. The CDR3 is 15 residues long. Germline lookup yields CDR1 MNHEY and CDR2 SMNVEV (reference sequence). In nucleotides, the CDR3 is TGTGCCAGCAGTTTCGGGGACAGGGGTAACTATGGCTACACCTTC. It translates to CASSFGDRGNYGYTF.

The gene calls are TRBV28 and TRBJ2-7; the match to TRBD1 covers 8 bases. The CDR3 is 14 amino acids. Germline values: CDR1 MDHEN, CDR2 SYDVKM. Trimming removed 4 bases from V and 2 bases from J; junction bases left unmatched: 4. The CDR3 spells CASSSQGVTYEQYF. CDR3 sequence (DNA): TGTGCCAGCAGTTCACAGGGGGTGACCTACGAGCAGTACTTC.

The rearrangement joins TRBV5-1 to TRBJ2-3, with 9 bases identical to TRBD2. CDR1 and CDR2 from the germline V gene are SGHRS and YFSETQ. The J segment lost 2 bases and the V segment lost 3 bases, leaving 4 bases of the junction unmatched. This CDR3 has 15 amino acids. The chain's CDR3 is CASSSLAGNTDTQYF. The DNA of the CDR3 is TGCGCCAGCAGCTCCCTAGCGGGGAACACAGATACGCAGTATTTT.

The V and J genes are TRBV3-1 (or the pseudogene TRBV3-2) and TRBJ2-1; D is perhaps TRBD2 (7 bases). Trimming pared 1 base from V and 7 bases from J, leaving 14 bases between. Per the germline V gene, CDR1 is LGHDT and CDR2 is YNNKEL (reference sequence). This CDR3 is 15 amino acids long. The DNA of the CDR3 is TGTGCCAGCAGCCAAGGGGGGGGGCCCGGGAATGAGCAGTTCTTC. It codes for CASSQGGGPGNEQFF.

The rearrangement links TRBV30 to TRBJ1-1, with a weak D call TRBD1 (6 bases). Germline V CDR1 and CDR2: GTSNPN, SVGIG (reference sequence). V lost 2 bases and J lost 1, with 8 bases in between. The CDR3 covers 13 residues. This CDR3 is CAWSTGSNTEAFF. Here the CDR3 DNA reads TGTGCCTGGAGTACAGGGTCGAACACTGAAGCTTTCTTT.

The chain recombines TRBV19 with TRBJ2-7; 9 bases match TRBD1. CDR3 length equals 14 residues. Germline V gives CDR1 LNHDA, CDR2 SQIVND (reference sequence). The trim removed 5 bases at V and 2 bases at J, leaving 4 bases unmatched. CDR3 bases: TGTGCCAGTAGTCCTTGGACAGGGGCCTACGAGCAGTACTTC. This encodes CASSPWTGAYEQYF. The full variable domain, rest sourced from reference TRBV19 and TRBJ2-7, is DGGITQSPKYLFRKEGQNVTLSCEQNLNHDAMYWYRQDPGQGLRLIYYSQIVNDFQKGDIAEGYSVSREKKESFPLTVTSAQKNPTAFYLCASSPWTGAYEQYFGPGTRLTVT.

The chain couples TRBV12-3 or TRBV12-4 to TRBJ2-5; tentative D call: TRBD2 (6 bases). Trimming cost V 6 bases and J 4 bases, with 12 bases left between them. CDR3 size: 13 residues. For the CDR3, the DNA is TGTGCCAGCAGCTCGACTAGAGGAGAGACCCAGTACTTC. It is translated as CASSSTRGETQYF.

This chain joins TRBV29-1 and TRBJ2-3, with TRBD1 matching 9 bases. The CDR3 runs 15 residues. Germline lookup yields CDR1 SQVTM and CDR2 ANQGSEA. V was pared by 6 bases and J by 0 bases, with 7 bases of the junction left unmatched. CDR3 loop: CSVTRTGDSTDTQYF. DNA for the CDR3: TGCAGCGTAACCCGGACAGGGGACAGCACAGATACGCAGTATTTT.

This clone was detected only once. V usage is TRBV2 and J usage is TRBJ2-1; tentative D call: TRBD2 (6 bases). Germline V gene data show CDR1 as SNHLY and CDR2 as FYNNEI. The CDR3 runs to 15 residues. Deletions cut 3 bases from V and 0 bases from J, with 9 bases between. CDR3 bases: TGTGCCAGCAGTGAGGACGGGAGCTCCTACAATGAGCAGTTCTTC. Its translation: CASSEDGSSYNEQFF.

The CDR3 sequence: CASSMTWRAYEQYF. CDR3 sequence (DNA): TGTGCCAGTAGTATGACTTGGCGGGCCTACGAGCAGTACTTC. V is TRBV19 and J is TRBJ2-7, with D tentatively TRBD2 (5 bases). With 3 bases removed from V and 2 bases from J, the gap between germline ends came to 11 bases. This CDR3 region has 14 residues. Germline CDR1 and CDR2: LNHDA and SQIVND (reference sequence). Full variable domain (missing parts from reference TRBV19 and TRBJ2-7): DGGITQSPKYLFRKEGQNVTLSCEQNLNHDAMYWYRQDPGQGLRLIYYSQIVNDFQKGDIAEGYSVSREKKESFPLTVTSAQKNPTAFYLCASSMTWRAYEQYFGPGTRLTVT.

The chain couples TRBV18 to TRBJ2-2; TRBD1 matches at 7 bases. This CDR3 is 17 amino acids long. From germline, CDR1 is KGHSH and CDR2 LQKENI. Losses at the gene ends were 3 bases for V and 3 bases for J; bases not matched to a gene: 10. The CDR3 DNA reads TGTGCCAGCTCACCGGCAACAGTGACAGGGTACACCGGGGAGCTGTTTTTT. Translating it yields CASSPATVTGYTGELFF.

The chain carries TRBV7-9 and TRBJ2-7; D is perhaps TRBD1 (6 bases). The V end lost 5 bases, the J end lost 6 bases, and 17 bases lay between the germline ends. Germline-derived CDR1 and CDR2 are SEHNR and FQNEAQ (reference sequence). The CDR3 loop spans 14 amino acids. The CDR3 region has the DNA TGTGCCAGCAGCCCCGGACAGACTCGCAGCGAGCAGTACTTC. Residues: CASSPGQTRSEQYF.

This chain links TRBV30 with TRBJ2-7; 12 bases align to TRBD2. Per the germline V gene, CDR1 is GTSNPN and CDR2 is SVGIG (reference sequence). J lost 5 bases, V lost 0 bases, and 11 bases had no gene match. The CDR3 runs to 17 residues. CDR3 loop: CAWSVLMTSGSINEQYF. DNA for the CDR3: TGTGCCTGGAGTGTACTCATGACTAGCGGGAGTATAAACGAGCAGTACTTC.